The 30 T cell receptor beta chains below come from one sample, sequenced in a study of long-term antiretroviral therapy in people with HIV (dated by TCRdb to the early 2020s). The immunoSEQ hsTCRB v3.0 assay was used at survey level resolution for TRB variable region sequencing. TCRdb limited this immuneACCESS table to in-frame rearrangements with V and J called. A share of clones is missing; checked studies link under half to unresolved V genes, and the rest is unexplained. Here the sample has 15,000 to 20,000 clones; 84% occur a single time. The top ten constitute about 8% of the sample. The sequencing used unsorted PBMCs, collected 0.1 years after starting antiretroviral therapy. Receptor source: a man between 18 and 35 years old with HIV.

V and J are TRBV18 and TRBJ2-2, with TRBD2 matching over 14 bases. The germline gives CDR1 KGHSH, CDR2 LQKENI. This CDR3 spans 17 amino acids. Trimming at V came to 6 bases and at J to 7 bases, leaving 10 bases not matched to a gene. The CDR3 bases are TGTGCCAGCTCTCGCGGGACTAGCGGGAGCAGAGGCGGGGAGCTGTTTTTT. It codes for CASSRGTSGSRGGELFF.

The rearrangement uses TRBV9 and TRBJ2-1; D is undetermined. Trimming stripped 3 bases from V and 6 bases from J, with 19 bases between. The germline V gene encodes CDR1 SGDLS and CDR2 YYNGEE. This CDR3 region has 16 residues. CDR3 in amino acids: CASSAPLGIQRNEQFF. CDR3 coding DNA: TGTGCCAGCAGCGCCCCCCTGGGGATCCAACGCAATGAGCAGTTCTTC.

Of note for this clone: The same CDR3 also results from other DNA sequences found in this sample. This chain links TRBV6-5 with TRBJ1-1; no clear D gene. Trimming left V 3 bases short and J 7 bases short, with 9 bases between. Germline V gene data show CDR1 as MNHEY and CDR2 as SVGAGI. The CDR3 has 12 residues. The CDR3 region is CASSYSSGEAFF. The CDR3 region has the DNA TGTGCCAGCAGTTATTCATCAGGTGAAGCTTTCTTT.

J is TRBJ2-1 and V is TRBV27; D is perhaps TRBD2 (5 bases). V lost 3 bases and J lost 6, with 15 bases in between. CDR3 length: 15 residues. Germline CDR1 reads MNHEY; CDR2 reads SMNVEV (reference sequence). The CDR3 DNA reads TGTGCCAGCAGTTTGTCGGGGTCGCCCACCAATGAGCAGTTCTTC. Its translation: CASSLSGSPTNEQFF.

This chain connects TRBV14 to TRBJ2-5; D may match TRBD1 or TRBD2 (6 bases each). The length of the CDR3 is 15 residues. V was cut by 4 bases and J by 5 bases, with 17 bases left in between. Germline V gene data show CDR1 as SGHDN and CDR2 as FVKESK. The CDR3 nucleotides read TGTGCCAGCAGCCTAATGGAGGGGGGCTCCGAGACCCAGTACTTC. Its protein product is CASSLMEGGSETQYF. Drawing the rest from reference TRBV14 and TRBJ2-5, the complete variable domain is EAGVTQFPSHSVIEKGQTVTLRCDPISGHDNLYWYRRVMGKEIKFLLHFVKESKQDESGMPNNRFLAERTGGTYSTLKVQPAELEDSGVYFCASSLMEGGSETQYFGPGTRLLVL.

This clone showed up just once. In DNA form, the CDR3 reads TGCAGCGTTGAAGGGGGGATAGGGGGCACAGATACGCAGTATTTT. It codes for CSVEGGIGGTDTQYF. The J gene is TRBJ2-3, the V gene TRBV29-1; D may be TRBD1 or TRBD2 (5 bases each). Per the germline V gene, CDR1 is SQVTM and CDR2 is ANQGSEA. CDR3 length equals 15 residues. V was trimmed by 1 base and J by 1 base, leaving 12 bases between them.

The chain combines TRBV9 with TRBJ2-7; TRBD2 aligns across 12 bases. CDR3 size: 17 residues. Germline CDR1 is SGDLS and CDR2 is YYNGEE. Unmatched junction bases numbered 10, after V lost 0 bases and J lost 6 bases. In DNA form, the CDR3 reads TGTGCCAGCAGCGTAGGACTAGCGGGAGCTGGTTTGGGCGAGCAGTACTTC. Its protein is CASSVGLAGAGLGEQYF.

The chain employs TRBV6-6 and TRBJ1-3; D is unclear. Germline V gene lookup returns CDR1 MNHNY and CDR2 SVGAGI (reference sequence). The CDR3 is 16 residues long. Deletions cut 0 bases from V and 1 base from J, with 10 bases between. CDR3 sequence: CASSYSTPGSGNTIYF. DNA of the CDR3: TGTGCCAGCAGTTACTCGACTCCGGGTTCTGGAAACACCATATATTTT.

The gene calls are TRBV7-2 and TRBJ2-7; 7 bases are shared with TRBD1. V lost 5 bases, J lost 6 bases, and 13 bases stayed unmatched. The CDR3 extends over 15 amino acids. Germline V gene sequence: CDR1 SGHTA, CDR2 FQGNSA. CDR3 in amino acids: CASSGETGHFSEQYF. DNA for the CDR3: TGTGCCAGCAGCGGCGAGACAGGGCATTTTAGCGAGCAGTACTTC.

V usage is TRBV7-9 and J usage is TRBJ2-5; D unclear. This CDR3 spans 12 amino acids. The V gene lost 1 base and the J gene lost 8 bases, with 8 bases spanning the gap. Germline CDR1 reads SEHNR; CDR2 reads FQNEAQ (reference sequence). The CDR3 here is CASSLGTRTQYF. In DNA, the CDR3 is TGTGCCAGCAGCTTAGGCACCAGAACCCAGTACTTC.

This chain links TRBV2 with TRBJ1-1, with TRBD1 identical over 9 bases. J gave up 4 bases and V 6 bases, and 6 bases lay outside the gene matches. Germline V gives CDR1 SNHLY, CDR2 FYNNEI. The CDR3 is 14 residues long. The CDR3 spells CASREGQGVTEAFF. The CDR3 DNA reads TGTGCCAGCAGAGAGGGACAGGGAGTCACTGAAGCTTTCTTT.

This clone was seen a single time. The genes are TRBV11-2 and TRBJ2-1, with D possibly being TRBD2 (5 bases). The CDR3 extends over 11 amino acids. Germline CDR1 reads SGHAT; CDR2 reads FQNNGV. The CDR3 nucleotides are TGTGCTGAAGGTACGGGGAATGAGCAGTTCTTC. The encoded protein is CAEGTGNEQFF.

This chain connects TRBV7-9 to TRBJ1-1; D gene ambiguous. Germline V lookup: CDR1 SEHNR, CDR2 FQNEAQ (reference sequence). The CDR3 spans 11 residues. With 5 bases removed from V and 7 bases from J, the gap between germline ends came to 8 bases. This chain's CDR3 is CASSRTVEAFF. The CDR3 DNA follows: TGTGCCAGCAGCCGAACAGTTGAAGCTTTCTTT.

This clone is a singleton in its sample. The genes are TRBV5-1 and TRBJ1-1; D call uncertain. CDR1 SGHRS and CDR2 YFSETQ come from the germline V gene. The CDR3 is made up of 17 amino acids. Deletions cut 4 bases from V and 1 base from J, with 20 bases between. CDR3 in DNA: TGCGCCAGCAGCCCTGGGGAGGGTGAGGTTTGGAACACTGAAGCTTTCTTT. Amino acid sequence: CASSPGEGEVWNTEAFF.

The chain carries TRBV19 and TRBJ2-3, with D uncertain. Trimming left V 3 bases short and J 2 bases short, with 9 bases between. CDR3 size: 14 residues. The germline V gene has CDR1 LNHDA and CDR2 SQIVND (reference sequence). DNA of the CDR3: TGTGCCAGTAGTATTAACACCTACACAGATACGCAGTATTTT. It translates to CASSINTYTDTQYF.

The chain combines TRBV7-3 with TRBJ1-6; D not certain. V was pared by 1 base and J by 7 bases, with 8 bases between. The CDR3 sequence is 14 residues long. Germline CDR1 and CDR2: SGHTA and FQGTGA. CDR3: CASSLKGLNSPLHF. The CDR3, as DNA: TGTGCCAGCAGCTTAAAAGGGTTAAATTCACCCCTCCACTTT.

This clone came up a few times. J is TRBJ1-5 and V is TRBV6-5; no clear D gene. This CDR3 region has 15 residues. With 4 bases removed from V and 0 bases from J, the gap between germline ends came to 10 bases. Germline CDR1 and CDR2: MNHEY and SVGAGI. Here the CDR3 DNA reads TGTGCCAGCAGTTCCAACCCATATAGCAATCAGCCCCAGCATTTT. Protein: CASSSNPYSNQPQHF.

The chain carries TRBV7-8 and TRBJ2-1, with D possibly called TRBD1 or TRBD2 (5 bases each). Trimming cost V 5 bases and J 5 bases, with 13 bases left between them. CDR1 and CDR2 (germline): SGHVS, FQNEAQ. CDR3 length equals 14 residues. This chain's CDR3 is CASSSNVGDNEQFF. CDR3 nucleotides: TGTGCCAGCAGCAGTAATGTGGGGGACAATGAGCAGTTCTTC.

This clone appeared once. V is TRBV4-3 and J is TRBJ1-3; a weak D match, TRBD1 (6 bases). CDR1 and CDR2 (germline): LGHNA, YSLEER. The CDR3 runs to 14 residues. V shed 0 bases and J shed 6 bases, with 9 bases lying between them. CDR3 sequence: CASSQEEGVNTIYF. The CDR3 nucleotides are TGCGCCAGCAGCCAAGAGGAGGGGGTAAACACCATATATTTT.

The chain links TRBV4-1 to TRBJ1-1; the D is unclear. The CDR3 contains 14 residues. CDR1 is MGHRA, CDR2 YSYEKL, per germline. V dropped 3 bases and J dropped 3 bases, with 11 bases sitting between them. The CDR3 sequence: CASSQEAEDTEAFF. For the CDR3, the DNA is TGCGCCAGCAGCCAGGAAGCCGAGGACACTGAAGCTTTCTTT.

As concerns this clone: The junction departs from the called germline gene at one end, perhaps through a read error. This sample includes further DNA sequences coding for the same CDR3. The J gene is TRBJ2-3, the V gene TRBV6-6, with D tentatively TRBD2 (6 bases). This CDR3 region has 14 residues. Germline-derived CDR1 and CDR2 are MNHNY and SVGAGI (reference sequence). The CDR3 reads CASSYSGSTDTQYF. The DNA for the CDR3 is TGTGCCAGCAGTTACTCCGGGAGCACAGATACACAGTATTTT.

The rearrangement links TRBV5-1 to TRBJ2-6, with D unclear. The CDR3 has 15 residues. The germline V gene encodes CDR1 SGHRS and CDR2 YFSETQ. V was cut by 4 bases and J by 0 bases, with 8 bases left in between. The CDR3: CASSKDFSGANVLTF. CDR3 coding DNA: TGCGCCAGCAGCAAGGATTTCTCTGGGGCCAACGTCCTGACTTTC.

The chain joins TRBV5-6 to TRBJ1-5; D is undetermined. Trimming stripped 4 bases from V and 2 bases from J, with 16 bases between. Germline CDR1 is SGHDT and CDR2 is YYEEEE. The CDR3 length is 16 residues. CDR3 nucleotide sequence: TGTGCCAGCAGCAGATCCCGTACGTTCGGCAATCAGCCCCAGCATTTT. Translating gives CASSRSRTFGNQPQHF.

The rearrangement links TRBV4-1 to TRBJ2-2; D gene unclear. The CDR3 is 13 residues long. Trimming pared 1 base from V and 7 bases from J, leaving 7 bases between. Per the germline V gene, CDR1 is MGHRA and CDR2 is YSYEKL. The CDR3 loop reads CASSQGPHGELFF. CDR3 DNA sequence: TGCGCCAGCAGCCAAGGGCCGCACGGGGAGCTGTTTTTT.

J is TRBJ2-7 and V is TRBV16; 10 bases line up with TRBD2. Losses at the gene ends were 2 bases for V and 2 bases for J; bases not matched to a gene: 3. CDR3 size: 15 residues. Germline CDR1 reads KGHSY; CDR2 reads FQNENV. CDR3 loop: CASSQGAGGTYEQYF. Here the CDR3 DNA reads TGTGCCAGCAGCCAAGGAGCGGGGGGGACCTACGAGCAGTACTTC.

This clone was seen more than once but under ten times. The V and J genes are TRBV7-9 and TRBJ1-2; weak D call: TRBD1 (5 bases). Between the trimmed V and J ends, which lost 3 bases and 3 bases, there was a span of 8 bases. Looked up from germline, CDR1 is SEHNR and CDR2 is FQNEAQ (reference sequence). CDR3 length: 13 residues. CDR3 nucleotide sequence: TGTGCCAGCAGCTTCCGGGGCGACTATGGCTACACCTTC. The encoded protein is CASSFRGDYGYTF.

Here the CDR3 reads CSVDRAQGDTQYF. CDR3 in DNA: TGCAGCGTTGATCGGGCCCAGGGGGATACGCAGTATTTT. This rearrangement joins TRBV29-1 to TRBJ2-3, with D tentatively TRBD1 (6 bases). Germline V gene lookup returns CDR1 SQVTM and CDR2 ANQGSEA. This CDR3 spans 13 amino acids. Trimming shortened V by 3 bases and J by 6 bases, and 13 bases separated the two germline ends.

The rearrangement uses TRBV9 and TRBJ2-1, with TRBD2 identical over 7 bases. Trimming took 4 bases from V and 6 from J; bases not matched to a gene: 16. This CDR3 has 17 residues. The V gene's germline CDR1 is SGDLS and CDR2 YYNGEE. The CDR3 sequence: CASSSPSAGLAANEQFF. The CDR3 coding sequence is TGTGCCAGCAGCTCCCCTTCCGCCGGTCTAGCGGCCAATGAGCAGTTCTTC.

This chain connects TRBV7-6 to TRBJ2-1, with D perhaps matching TRBD1 (5 bases). V was pared by 3 bases and J by 6 bases, with 9 bases between. The CDR3 length is 13 residues. Germline CDR1 and CDR2: SGHVS and FNYEAQ. Here the CDR3 DNA reads TGTGCCAGCAGCTTGGAAAGGGGCAATGAGCAGTTCTTC. Residues: CASSLERGNEQFF.

The rearrangement joins TRBV10-1 to TRBJ2-7; TRBD2 matches at 15 bases. The V gene end was trimmed by 6 bases and the J gene end by 0 bases; junction bases not matched to a gene: 12. Germline CDR1 is WNHNN and CDR2 is SYGVQD (reference sequence). The CDR3 length is 19 residues. The CDR3 DNA sequence: TGCGCCAGCAGCATGGGACTAGCGGGAGGTGGGAGGGTCTCCTACGAGCAGTACTTC. This encodes CASSMGLAGGGRVSYEQYF.